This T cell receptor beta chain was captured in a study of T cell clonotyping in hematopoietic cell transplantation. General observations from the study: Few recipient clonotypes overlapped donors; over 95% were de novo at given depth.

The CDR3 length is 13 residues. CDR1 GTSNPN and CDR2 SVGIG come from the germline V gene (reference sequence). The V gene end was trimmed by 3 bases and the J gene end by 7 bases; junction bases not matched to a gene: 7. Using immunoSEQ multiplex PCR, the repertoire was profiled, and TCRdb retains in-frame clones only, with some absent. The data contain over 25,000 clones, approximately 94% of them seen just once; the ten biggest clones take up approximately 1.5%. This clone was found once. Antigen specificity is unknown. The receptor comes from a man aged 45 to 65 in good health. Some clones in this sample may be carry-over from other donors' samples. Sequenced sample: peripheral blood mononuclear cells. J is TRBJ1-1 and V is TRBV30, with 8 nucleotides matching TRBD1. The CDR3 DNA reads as TGTGCCTGGAGGCTTCCAGGGACAGGTGAAGCTTTCTTT. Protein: CAWRLPGTGEAFF.